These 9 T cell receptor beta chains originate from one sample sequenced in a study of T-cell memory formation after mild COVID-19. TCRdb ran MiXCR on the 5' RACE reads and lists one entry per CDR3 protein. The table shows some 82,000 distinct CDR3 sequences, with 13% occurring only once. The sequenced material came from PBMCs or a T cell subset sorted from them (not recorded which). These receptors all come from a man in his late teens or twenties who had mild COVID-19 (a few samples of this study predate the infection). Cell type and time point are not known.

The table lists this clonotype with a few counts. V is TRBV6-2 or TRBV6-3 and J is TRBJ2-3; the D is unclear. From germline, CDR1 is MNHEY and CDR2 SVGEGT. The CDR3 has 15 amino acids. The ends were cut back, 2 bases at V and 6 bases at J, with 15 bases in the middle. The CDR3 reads CASSYLVGPEDTQYF. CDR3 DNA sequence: TGTGCCAGCAGTTACCTTGTGGGCCCTGAGGATACGCAGTATTTT.

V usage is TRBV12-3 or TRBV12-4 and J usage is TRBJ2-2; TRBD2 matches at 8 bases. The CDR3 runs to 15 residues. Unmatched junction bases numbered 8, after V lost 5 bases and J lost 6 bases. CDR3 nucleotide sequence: TGTGCCAGCAGTCCTGGGACTAGAGTCGCCGGGGAGCTGTTTTTT. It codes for CASSPGTRVAGELFF.

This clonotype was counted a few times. CDR3 region: CASSLGRGHGYTF. The CDR3 coding sequence is TGTGCCAGCAGTTTAGGCAGGGGCCATGGCTACACCTTC. The J gene is TRBJ1-2, the V gene TRBV12-3 or TRBV12-4, with D perhaps matching TRBD1 (6 bases). The CDR3 sequence is 13 residues long. With 1 base removed from V and 6 bases from J, the gap between germline ends came to 9 bases.

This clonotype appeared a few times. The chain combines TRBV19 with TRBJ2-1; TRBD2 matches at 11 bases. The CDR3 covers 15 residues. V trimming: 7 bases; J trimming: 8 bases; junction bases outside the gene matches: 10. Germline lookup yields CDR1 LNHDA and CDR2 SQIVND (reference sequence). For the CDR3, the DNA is TGTGCCAGTACCCCCCTAGCGGGGGGCCTCGATGAGCAGTTCTTC. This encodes CASTPLAGGLDEQFF.

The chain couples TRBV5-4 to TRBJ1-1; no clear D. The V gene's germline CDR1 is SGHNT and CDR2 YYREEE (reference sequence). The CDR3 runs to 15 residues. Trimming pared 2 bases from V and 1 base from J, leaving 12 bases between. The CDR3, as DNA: TGTGCCAGCAGCTTACCTTATGCGTCGAACACTGAAGCTTTCTTT. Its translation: CASSLPYASNTEAFF. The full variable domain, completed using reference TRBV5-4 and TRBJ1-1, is ETGVTQSPTHLIKTRGQQVTLRCSSQSGHNTVSWYQQALGQGPQFIFQYYREEENGRGNFPPRFSGLQFPNYSSELNVNALELDDSALYLCASSLPYASNTEAFFGQGTRLTVV.

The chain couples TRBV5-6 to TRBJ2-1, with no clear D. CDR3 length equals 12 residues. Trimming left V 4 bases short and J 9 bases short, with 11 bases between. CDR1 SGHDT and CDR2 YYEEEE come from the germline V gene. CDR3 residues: CASSAEPGEQFF. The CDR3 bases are TGTGCCAGCAGCGCCGAGCCAGGTGAGCAGTTCTTC.

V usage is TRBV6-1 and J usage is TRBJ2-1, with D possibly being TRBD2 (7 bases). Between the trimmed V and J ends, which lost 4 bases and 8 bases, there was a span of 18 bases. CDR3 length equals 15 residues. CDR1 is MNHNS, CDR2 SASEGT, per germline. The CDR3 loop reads CASSVWGGAADEQFF. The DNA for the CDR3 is TGTGCCAGCAGTGTTTGGGGGGGGGCCGCGGATGAGCAGTTCTTC.

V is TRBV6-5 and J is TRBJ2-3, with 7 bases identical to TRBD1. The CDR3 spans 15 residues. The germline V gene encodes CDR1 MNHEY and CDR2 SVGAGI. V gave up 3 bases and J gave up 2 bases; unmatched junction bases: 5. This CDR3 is CASSYTGADTDTQYF. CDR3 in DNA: TGTGCCAGCAGTTATACAGGGGCGGACACAGATACGCAGTATTTT.

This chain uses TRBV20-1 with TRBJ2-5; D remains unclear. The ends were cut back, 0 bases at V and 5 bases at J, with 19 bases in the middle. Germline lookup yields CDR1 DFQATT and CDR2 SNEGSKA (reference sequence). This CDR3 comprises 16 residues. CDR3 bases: TGCAGTGCTAGAGATGTTCTCCAGGTTAGGGCGGAGACCCAGTACTTC. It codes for CSARDVLQVRAETQYF.